The sequence of this TCR beta chain was determined in a study of shared clonotypes between healthy human individuals. Study overall: Two women and a few men aged 18 to 49 made up the donors. General study points: Approximately 5% was the fraction of naive CD4 clonotypes found shared across four donors. Naive subsets, compared against memory subsets, generally had larger estimated richness values.

Sequencing was performed with immunoSEQ multiplex PCR; in TCRdb, only in-frame clones are kept and a portion is missing. The table has millions of clones, about 92% seen once. To note about this clone: Its antigen is not identified.

It was CD45RO-negative cells, positively selected for CCR7, that made up naive CD8 cells, with terminally differentiated effector memory CD45RA+ cells excluded. Per germline, CDR1 SEHNR and CDR2 FQNEAQ (reference sequence). The CDR3 has 17 residues. V lost 4 bases, J lost 3 bases, and 10 bases stayed unmatched. The sequenced material came from naive CD8+ T cells from PBMCs. This clonotype was obtained from a man between 18 and 29 years old in good health. Some clones in this sample may be carry-over from other donors' samples. The chain combines TRBV7-9 with TRBJ2-3, with TRBD2 matching 10 bases. The CDR3 reads CASSSPGSSGRTDTQYF. CDR3 in DNA: TGTGCCAGCAGCTCCCCCGGATCTAGCGGGAGAACAGATACGCAGTATTTT. Looking up the rest from reference TRBV7-9 and TRBJ2-3 gives the full variable domain: DTGVSQNPRHKITKRGQNVTFRCDPISEHNRLYWYRQTLGQGPEFLTYFQNEAQLEKSRLLSDRFSAERPKGSFSTLEIQRTEQGDSAMYLCASSSPGSSGRTDTQYFGPGTRLTVL.